Listed here are 6 T cell receptor beta chains from one sample, sequenced in a study of human T cells and chemical hapten exposure. From the RACE reads, TCRdb called clonotypes with MiXCR, one entry per CDR3 protein. The table has more than 80,000 distinct CDR3 sequences, 9% to 15% seen once. Time point denoted: pre-sensitization, week 0. Regarding treatment: therapeutic diphenylcyclopropenone sensitization with weekly scalp DPC. Sequencing was performed on whole blood, taken in connection with sensitization to the hapten diphenylcyclopropenone (DPC). The receptors stem from a woman between 50 and 59 years old with alopecia areata. Some clones in this sample may be carry-over from other donors' samples.

V usage is TRBV18 and J usage is TRBJ2-1; 7 positions match TRBD1. This CDR3 region has 14 residues. V dropped 2 bases and J dropped 7; count of bases not matched to a gene: 5. Germline CDR1 is KGHSH and CDR2 is LQKENI. Here the CDR3 DNA reads TGTGCCAGCTCACCAGGCGACAGGGTTAATGAGCAGTTCTTC. Its protein product is CASSPGDRVNEQFF.

The chain couples TRBV20-1 to TRBJ2-5; no clear D gene. CDR3 length: 13 residues. The V and J ends lost 4 bases and 2 bases respectively, with 11 bases between them. Germline V gives CDR1 DFQATT, CDR2 SNEGSKA (reference sequence). The CDR3, as DNA: TGCAGTGCTACCCTAACAGTTCAAGAGACCCAGTACTTC. Its translation is CSATLTVQETQYF.

This clonotype was counted a few times. V and J are TRBV11-2 and TRBJ1-6; D ambiguous. This CDR3 is 16 amino acids long. CDR1 SGHAT and CDR2 FQNNGV come from the germline V gene. V dropped 1 base and J dropped 9 bases, with 16 bases sitting between them. The CDR3 DNA reads TGTGCCAGCAGCTTAGTAACGCTAAGAATGGGTTCACCCCTCCACTTT. This gives the protein CASSLVTLRMGSPLHF.

This chain uses TRBV29-1 with TRBJ2-1; D ambiguous. The CDR3 totals 11 residues. The ends were cut back, 5 bases at V and 4 bases at J, with 6 bases in the middle. Germline V gene lookup returns CDR1 SQVTM and CDR2 ANQGSEA. The CDR3 loop is CSVRPYNEQFF. The CDR3, as DNA: TGCAGCGTTAGGCCTTACAATGAGCAGTTCTTC.

The J gene is TRBJ1-6, the V gene TRBV27; 10 nucleotides line up with TRBD1. Trimming removed 5 bases from V and 12 bases from J; junction bases left unmatched: 4. The length of the CDR3 is 13 residues. Germline-derived CDR1 and CDR2 are MNHEY and SMNVEV (reference sequence). CDR3 region: CASSQGQGGPLHF. CDR3 sequence (DNA): TGTGCCAGCAGTCAAGGACAGGGGGGACCCCTCCACTTT.

This chain joins TRBV4-3 and TRBJ2-2; TRBD2 matches at 11 bases. In germline, CDR1 is LGHNA, CDR2 YSLEER. CDR3 length: 16 amino acids. The J segment lost 6 bases and the V segment lost 4 bases, leaving 7 bases of the junction unmatched. In DNA, the CDR3 is TGCGCCAGCAGCCCGTTTTTACTAGCGGGGGCCGGGGAGCTGTTTTTT. Translation gives CASSPFLLAGAGELFF.